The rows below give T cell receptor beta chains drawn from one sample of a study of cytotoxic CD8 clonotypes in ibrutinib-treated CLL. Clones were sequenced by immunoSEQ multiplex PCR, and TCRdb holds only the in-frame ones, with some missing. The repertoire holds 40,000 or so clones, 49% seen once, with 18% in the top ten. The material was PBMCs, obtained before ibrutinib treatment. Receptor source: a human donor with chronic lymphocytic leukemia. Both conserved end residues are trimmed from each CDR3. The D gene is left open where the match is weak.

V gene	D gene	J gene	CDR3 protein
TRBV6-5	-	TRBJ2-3	ASSYSGTFTDTQY
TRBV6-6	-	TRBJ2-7	ASGSLGEQY
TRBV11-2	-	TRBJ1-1	ASSLSLNTEAF
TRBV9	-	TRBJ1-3	ASSRSGNTIY
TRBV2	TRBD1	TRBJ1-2	ASSLRQGANYGYT
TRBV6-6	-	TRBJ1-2	ATGGPHYGYT
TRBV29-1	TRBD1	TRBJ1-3	SVCRQGGNTIY
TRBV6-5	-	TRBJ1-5	ASSYFAGRGQPQH
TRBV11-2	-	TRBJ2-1	ASSLAPGLAKGDQF
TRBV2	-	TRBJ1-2	ASRDLNYGYT
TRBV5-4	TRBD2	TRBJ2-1	ASRSGGAYNEQF
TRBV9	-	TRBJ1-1	ASNTGPEPEAF
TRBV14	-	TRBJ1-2	ASSQDLGGFSIYGYT
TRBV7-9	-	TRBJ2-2	ASRGKEPTGELF
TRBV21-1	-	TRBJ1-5	ASSRCQPQH
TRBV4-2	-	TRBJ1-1	ASSQTANTEAF
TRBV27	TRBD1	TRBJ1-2	ASSPQGAANYGYT
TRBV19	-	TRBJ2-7	ASHGREQAYEQY
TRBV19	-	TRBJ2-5	ASSIGAQWGETQY
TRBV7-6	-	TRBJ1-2	ASSRMPANYGYT
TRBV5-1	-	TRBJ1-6	ASTRDGSQGDSPLH
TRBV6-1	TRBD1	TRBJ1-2	ASSDRDRGHGYT
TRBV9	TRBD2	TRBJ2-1	ASNGLHGGESNEQF
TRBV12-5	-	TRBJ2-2	ASASGVGLDTGELF
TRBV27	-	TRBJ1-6	ASSLQSYNSPLH
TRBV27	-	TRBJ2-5	ASSFYTETQY
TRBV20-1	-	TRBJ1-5	SAISNQPQH
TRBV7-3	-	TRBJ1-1	ASSPTGNTEAF
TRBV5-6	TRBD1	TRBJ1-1	ASSLAGQGNTEAF
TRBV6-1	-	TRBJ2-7	ASSKSYEQY
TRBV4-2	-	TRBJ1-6	ASSQDLRDSPLH
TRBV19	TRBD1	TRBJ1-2	ASRLGTDYGYT
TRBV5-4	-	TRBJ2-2	ASSFGGPMTNTGELF
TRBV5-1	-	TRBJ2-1	ASSLAYNEQF
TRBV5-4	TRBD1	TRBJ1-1	ASSSWTGNTEAF
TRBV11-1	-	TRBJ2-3	ASQGLADTQY
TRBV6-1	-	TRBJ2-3	ASSATGSTDTQY
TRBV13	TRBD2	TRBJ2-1	ASSLGLAVNEQF
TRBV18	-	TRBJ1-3	ASSPEQPYSGNTIY
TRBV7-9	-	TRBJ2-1	ASSPSLAGWDGGNEQF
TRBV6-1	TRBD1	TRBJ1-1	ASSVTGGTEAF
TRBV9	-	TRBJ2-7	ASSAGYRENYEQY
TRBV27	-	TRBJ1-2	ASSLEGRLRYYGYT
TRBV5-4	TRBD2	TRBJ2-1	ASSGLAGGPRDNEQF
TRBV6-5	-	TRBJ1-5	ASSPQGPDQPQH
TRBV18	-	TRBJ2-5	ASSHTLPGGDSVETQY
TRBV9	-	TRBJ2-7	ASSFRPGIDYEQY
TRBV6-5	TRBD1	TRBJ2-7	ASGVGQGSYEQY
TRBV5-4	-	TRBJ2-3	ASSLGGGTDTQY
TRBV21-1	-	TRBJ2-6	ASSKRGTGTSGANVLT